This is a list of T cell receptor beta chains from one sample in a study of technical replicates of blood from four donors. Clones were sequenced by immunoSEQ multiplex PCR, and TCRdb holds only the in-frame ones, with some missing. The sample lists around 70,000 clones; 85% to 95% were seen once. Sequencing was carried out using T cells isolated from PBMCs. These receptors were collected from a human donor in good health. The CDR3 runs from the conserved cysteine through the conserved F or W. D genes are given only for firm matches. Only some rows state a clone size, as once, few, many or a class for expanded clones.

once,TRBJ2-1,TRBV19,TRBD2,TGTGCCAGTAGTATACTACTAGCGGGAGACAATGAGCAGTTCTTC,CASSILLAGDNEQFF
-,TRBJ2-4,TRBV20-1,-,TGCAGTGCTAGTCGTGGACAGCAGTACTTC,CSASRGQQYF
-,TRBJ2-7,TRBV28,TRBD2,TGTGCCAGCAGTCAACGACTAGCGGAAACCTACGAGCAGTACTTC,CASSQRLAETYEQYF
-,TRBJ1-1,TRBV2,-,TGTGCCAGCAGTGAAGGGCAGATGAACACTGAAGCTTTCTTT,CASSEGQMNTEAFF
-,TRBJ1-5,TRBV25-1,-,TGTGCCAGCAGTGAATACAACCTAAATCAGCCCCAGCATTTT,CASSEYNLNQPQHF
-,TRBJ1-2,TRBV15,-,TGTGCCACCAGCAGAGATATAACAGCTAACTATGGCTACACCTTC,CATSRDITANYGYTF
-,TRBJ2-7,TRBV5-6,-,TGTGCCAGCAGCTTCGGGGGTCCCTACGAGCAGTACTTC,CASSFGGPYEQYF
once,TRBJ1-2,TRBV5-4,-,TGTGCCAGCAGTTCCGGGGTGGATGGCTACACCTTC,CASSSGVDGYTF
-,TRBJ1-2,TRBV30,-,TGTGCCTGGAGTGTACAAGGAGGGCTCTATGGCTACACCTTC,CAWSVQGGLYGYTF
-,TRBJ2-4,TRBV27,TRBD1,TGTGCCAGCAGTCCCCGACAGGGGTTGGCCAAAAACATTCAGTACTTC,CASSPRQGLAKNIQYF
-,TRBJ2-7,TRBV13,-,TGTGCCAGCAGCTTATCCCAGGGGACCTCCTACGAGCAGTACTTC,CASSLSQGTSYEQYF
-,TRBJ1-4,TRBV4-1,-,TGCGCCAGCAGCCAACCAGGGGTGACTAATGAAAAACTGTTTTTT,CASSQPGVTNEKLFF
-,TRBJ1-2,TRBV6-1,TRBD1,TGTGCCACTCGAAGGGGACAGGGGGTCTATGGCTACACCTTC,CATRRGQGVYGYTF
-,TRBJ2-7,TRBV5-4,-,TGTGCCAGCAGCTCGTCCTTGAGTTCCGAGCAGTACTTC,CASSSSLSSEQYF
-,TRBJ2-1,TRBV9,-,TGTGCCAGCAGCCCAGGGACTTACAATGAGCAGTTCTTC,CASSPGTYNEQFF
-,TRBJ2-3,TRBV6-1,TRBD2,TGTGCCAGCAGGACTAGCGGGGGCACAGATACGCAGTATTTT,CASRTSGGTDTQYF
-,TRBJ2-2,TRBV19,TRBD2,TGTGCCAGTACCGGAGCGGGGGGATACGGGGAGCTGTTTTTT,CASTGAGGYGELFF
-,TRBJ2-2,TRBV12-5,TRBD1,TGTGCTAGTGGTTTGACCCGGACAGGAGTATTGGAACCCGGGGAGCTGTTTTTT,CASGLTRTGVLEPGELFF
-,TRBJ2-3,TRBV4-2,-,TGTGCCAGCAGCCAATTAGAGACAGATACGCAGTATTTT,CASSQLETDTQYF
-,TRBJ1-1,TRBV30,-,TGTGCCTGGAGTCCGCCGAGGGTGTTCGCTTTCTTT,CAWSPPRVFAFF
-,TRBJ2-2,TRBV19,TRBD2,TGTGCCAGTAAGAAACCGGGACTAGCGGGGACCGGGGAGCTGTTTTTT,CASKKPGLAGTGELFF
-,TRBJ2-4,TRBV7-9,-,TGTGCCAGCAGCTTAGAGAGGGCGGCCAAAAACATTCAGTACTTC,CASSLERAAKNIQYF
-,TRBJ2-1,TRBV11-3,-,TGTGCCAGCAGCTTTCAACAGGGAGATGAGCAGTTCTTC,CASSFQQGDEQFF
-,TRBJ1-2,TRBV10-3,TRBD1,TGTGCCATCAGTGGGACCGGGACAGGGGAAGGCTACACCTTC,CAISGTGTGEGYTF
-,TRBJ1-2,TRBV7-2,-,TGTGCCGCCGTGAGACAGCCCTCCAGGGGCTACACCTTC,CAAVRQPSRGYTF
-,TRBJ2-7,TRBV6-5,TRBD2,TGTGCCAGCAGTTACTCCCCGCGGGGGGCCTTGAACGAGCAGTACTTC,CASSYSPRGALNEQYF
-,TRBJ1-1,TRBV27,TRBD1,TGTGCCAGCAGTTCACCAGCATATACGGGACAGAAGAACACTGAAGCTTTCTTT,CASSSPAYTGQKNTEAFF
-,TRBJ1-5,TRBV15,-,TGTGCCACCAGCAGACTCGGGGGGGGCCCTAGCAATCAGCCCCAGCATTTT,CATSRLGGGPSNQPQHF
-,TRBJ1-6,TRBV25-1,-,TGTGCCAGCAGTGTCACTGGGGGGACGACACCCCTCCACTTT,CASSVTGGTTPLHF
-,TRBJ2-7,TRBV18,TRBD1,TGTGCCAGCTCTTTGGGGACAGGGGAGCAGTACTTC,CASSLGTGEQYF
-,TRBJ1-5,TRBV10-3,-,TGTGCCACTGGGGCGGGCAATCAGCCCCAGCATTTT,CATGAGNQPQHF
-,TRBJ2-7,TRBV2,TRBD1,TGTGCCAGCTCACAGGGGGCTGTTCCGCCCGAGCAGTACTTC,CASSQGAVPPEQYF
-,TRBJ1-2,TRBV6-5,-,TGTGCCAGCAGAGGACTGGGAGCTAACTATGGCTACACCTTC,CASRGLGANYGYTF
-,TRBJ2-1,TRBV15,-,TGTGCCACCAGCACCCAGGGGGGACATCCCTACAATGAGCAGTTCTTC,CATSTQGGHPYNEQFF
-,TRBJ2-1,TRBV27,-,TGTGCCAGCAGTTTGCGCGGACGGGAGAATGAGCAGTTCTTC,CASSLRGRENEQFF
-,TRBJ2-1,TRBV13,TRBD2,TGTGCCAGCAGCTTAGGCCTAGCGGGACCCCATCGGAATGAGCAGTTCTTC,CASSLGLAGPHRNEQFF
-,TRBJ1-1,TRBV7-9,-,TGTGCCAGCAGGTGGAAGGGACAAGCCGAAAAGGAGGCTTTCTTT,CASRWKGQAEKEAFF
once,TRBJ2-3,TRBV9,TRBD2,TGTGCCAGCAGCGTAGACAACCCCCGACTAGCGGGAGTCCGCACAGATACGCAGTATTTT,CASSVDNPRLAGVRTDTQYF
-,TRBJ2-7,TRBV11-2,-,TGTGCCAGCAGCCCCCCGGGTTACGAGCAGTACTTC,CASSPPGYEQYF
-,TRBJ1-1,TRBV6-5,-,TGTGCCACCCACCTTGAGGGCACTGAAGCTTTCTTT,CATHLEGTEAFF
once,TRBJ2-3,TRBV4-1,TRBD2,TGCGCCAGCAGCCCGCGGGAGGGACTACGAGATACGCAGTATTTT,CASSPREGLRDTQYF
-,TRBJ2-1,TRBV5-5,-,TGTGCCAGCAGCCACAGGGTCAATGAGCAGTTCTTC,CASSHRVNEQFF
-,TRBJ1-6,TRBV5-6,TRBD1,TGTGCCAGCAGCTCGAATAACAGGGGGCTCTCACCCCTCCACTTT,CASSSNNRGLSPLHF
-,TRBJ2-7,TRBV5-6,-,TGTGCCAGCAGCTTTCGGCAGGGCTTTCCCTACGAGCAGTACTTC,CASSFRQGFPYEQYF
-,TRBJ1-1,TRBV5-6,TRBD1,TGTGCCAGCAGCTTGCGACAGGGGGTGTTGAACACTGAAGCTTTCTTT,CASSLRQGVLNTEAFF
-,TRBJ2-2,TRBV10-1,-,TGCGCCAGCAGTGATAACTCCTGGAACACCGGGGAGCTGTTTTTT,CASSDNSWNTGELFF
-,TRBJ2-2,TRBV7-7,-,TGTGCCAGCAGCTTATCTGGGGAGCTGTTTTTT,CASSLSGELFF
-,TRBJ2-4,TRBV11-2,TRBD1,TGTGCCAGCAGCCCACGACAGGGCTTAGCCAAAAACATTCAGTACTTC,CASSPRQGLAKNIQYF
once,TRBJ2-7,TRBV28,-,TGTGCCAGCAGTTTATTAGGTGGCGGGATATTCTCCTACGAGCAGTACTTC,CASSLLGGGIFSYEQYF